This TCR beta chain was recovered during a study of T-cell memory formation after mild COVID-19. Notes on the study in general: CD8+ contracting clones occupied EMRA, while CD4+ ones occupied mainly CM and EM. Memory from before infection featured some responding clones, which suggests cross-reactive memory joined.

Amplification by 5'RACE using constant-segment primers produced TCR alpha and TCR beta cDNA libraries that carried sample barcodes and UMIs. TCRdb redid the calling of the 5' RACE reads with MiXCR, one entry per CDR3 protein. This table has more than 150,000 distinct CDR3 sequences, roughly 12% appearing once. V trimming: 10 bases; J trimming: 3 bases; junction bases outside the gene matches: 9. Germline V gene data show CDR1 as SEHNR and CDR2 as FQNEAQ (reference sequence). This CDR3 is built from 14 residues. There are many counts of this clonotype. The target antigen is unknown. V and J are TRBV7-9 and TRBJ2-1, with 7 bases fitting TRBD1. Sequencing was done on a sample of PBMCs or a T cell subset sorted from them (not recorded which). This receptor was obtained from a young man who had mild COVID-19 (a few samples of this study predate the infection). Cell type and time point are not known. In DNA, the CDR3 is TGTGCCACCTTCCGGGACAGAAGCTACAATGAGCAGTTCTTC. Protein sequence: CATFRDRSYNEQFF.